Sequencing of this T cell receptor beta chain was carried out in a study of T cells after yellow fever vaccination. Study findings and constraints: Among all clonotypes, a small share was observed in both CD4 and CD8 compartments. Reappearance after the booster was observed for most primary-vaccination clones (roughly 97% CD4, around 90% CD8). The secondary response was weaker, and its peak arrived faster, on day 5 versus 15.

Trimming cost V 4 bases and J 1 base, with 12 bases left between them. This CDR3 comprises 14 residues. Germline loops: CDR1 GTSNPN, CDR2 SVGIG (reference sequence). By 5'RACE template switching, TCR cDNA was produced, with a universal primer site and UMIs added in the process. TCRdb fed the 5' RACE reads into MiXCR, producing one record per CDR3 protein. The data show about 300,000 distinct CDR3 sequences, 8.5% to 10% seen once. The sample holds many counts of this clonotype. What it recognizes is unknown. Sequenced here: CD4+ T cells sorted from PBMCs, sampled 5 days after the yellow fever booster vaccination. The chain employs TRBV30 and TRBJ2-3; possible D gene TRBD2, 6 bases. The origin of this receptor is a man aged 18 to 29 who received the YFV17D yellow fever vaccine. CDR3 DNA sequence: TGTGCCTGGAACGAGGGCGGGGGCACAGATACGCAGTATTTT. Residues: CAWNEGGGTDTQYF.